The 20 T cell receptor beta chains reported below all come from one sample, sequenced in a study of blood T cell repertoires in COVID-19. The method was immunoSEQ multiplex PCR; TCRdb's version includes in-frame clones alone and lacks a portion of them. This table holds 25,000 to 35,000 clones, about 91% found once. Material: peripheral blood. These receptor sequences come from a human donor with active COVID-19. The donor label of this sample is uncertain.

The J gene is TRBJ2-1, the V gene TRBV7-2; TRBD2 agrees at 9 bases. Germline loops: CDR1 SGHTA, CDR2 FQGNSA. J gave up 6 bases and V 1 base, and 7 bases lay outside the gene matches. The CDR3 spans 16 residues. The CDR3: CASSLGSGLASNEQFF. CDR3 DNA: TGTGCCAGCAGCTTAGGGTCGGGACTAGCATCCAATGAGCAGTTCTTC.

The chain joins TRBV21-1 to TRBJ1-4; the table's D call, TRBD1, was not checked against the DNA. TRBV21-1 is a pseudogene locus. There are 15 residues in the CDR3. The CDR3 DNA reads TGTGCCAGCAGCAACTCAGGGGGCCCTAATGAAAAACTGTTTTTT. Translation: CASSNSGGPNEKLFF.

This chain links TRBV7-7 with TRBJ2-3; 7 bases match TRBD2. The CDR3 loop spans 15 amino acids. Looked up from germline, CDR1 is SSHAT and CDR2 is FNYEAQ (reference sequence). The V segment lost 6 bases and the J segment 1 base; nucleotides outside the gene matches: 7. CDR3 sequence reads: CASSLDLAGTDTQYF. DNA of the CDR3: TGTGCCAGCAGTTTGGACCTAGCGGGCACAGATACGCAGTATTTT.

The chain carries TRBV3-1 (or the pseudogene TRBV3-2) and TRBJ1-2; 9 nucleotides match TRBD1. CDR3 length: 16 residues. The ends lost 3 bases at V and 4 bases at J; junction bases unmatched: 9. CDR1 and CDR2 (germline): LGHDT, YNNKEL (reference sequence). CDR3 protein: CASSHRDREKLYGYTF. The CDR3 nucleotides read TGTGCCAGCAGCCACCGGGACAGGGAGAAACTCTATGGCTACACCTTC.

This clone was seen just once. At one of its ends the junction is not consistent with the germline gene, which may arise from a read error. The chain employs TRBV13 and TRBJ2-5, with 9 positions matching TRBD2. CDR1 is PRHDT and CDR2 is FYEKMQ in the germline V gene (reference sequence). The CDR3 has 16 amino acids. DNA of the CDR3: TGTGCCAGCAGCGTAGGGTCTAGCGGGGCTCAAGAGACCCAGTACTTC. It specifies CASSVGSSGAQETQYF.

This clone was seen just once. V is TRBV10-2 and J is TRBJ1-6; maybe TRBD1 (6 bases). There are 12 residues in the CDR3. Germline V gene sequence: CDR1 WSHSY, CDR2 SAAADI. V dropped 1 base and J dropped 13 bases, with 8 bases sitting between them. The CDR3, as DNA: TGCGCCAGCAGTGAGTGGACAGTGCCCCTCCACTTT. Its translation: CASSEWTVPLHF.

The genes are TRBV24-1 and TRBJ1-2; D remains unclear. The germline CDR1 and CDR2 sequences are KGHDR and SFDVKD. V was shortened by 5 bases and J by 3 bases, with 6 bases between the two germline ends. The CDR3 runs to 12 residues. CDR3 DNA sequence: TGTGCCACCAGTGCCGGGGACTATGGCTACACCTTC. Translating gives CATSAGDYGYTF.

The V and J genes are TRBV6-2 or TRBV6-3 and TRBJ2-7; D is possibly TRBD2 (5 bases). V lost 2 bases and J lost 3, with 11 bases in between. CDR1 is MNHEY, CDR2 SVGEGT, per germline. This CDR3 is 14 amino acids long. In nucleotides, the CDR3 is TGTGCCAGCAGTTACGTCCGGGAACTCTACGAGCAGTACTTC. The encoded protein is CASSYVRELYEQYF.

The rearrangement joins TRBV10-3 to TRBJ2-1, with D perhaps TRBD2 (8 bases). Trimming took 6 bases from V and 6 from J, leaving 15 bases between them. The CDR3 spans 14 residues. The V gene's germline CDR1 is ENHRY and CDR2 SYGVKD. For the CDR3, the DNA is TGTGCCATCAGAGGACTAGCAGGGGGCAATGAGCAGTTCTTC. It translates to CAIRGLAGGNEQFF.

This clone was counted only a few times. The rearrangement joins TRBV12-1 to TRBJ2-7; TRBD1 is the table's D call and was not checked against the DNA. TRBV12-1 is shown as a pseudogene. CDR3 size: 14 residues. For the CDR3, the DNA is TGTGCCAGCAGCCATTCGGGACAGGCTGACGAGCAGTACTTC. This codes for CASSHSGQADEQYF.

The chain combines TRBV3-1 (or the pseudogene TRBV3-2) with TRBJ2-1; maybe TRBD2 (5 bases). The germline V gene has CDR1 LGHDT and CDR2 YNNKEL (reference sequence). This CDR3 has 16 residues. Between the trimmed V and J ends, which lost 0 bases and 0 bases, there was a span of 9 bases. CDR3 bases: TGTGCCAGCAGCCAAGACCAACGGGACTCCTACAATGAGCAGTTCTTC. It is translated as CASSQDQRDSYNEQFF.

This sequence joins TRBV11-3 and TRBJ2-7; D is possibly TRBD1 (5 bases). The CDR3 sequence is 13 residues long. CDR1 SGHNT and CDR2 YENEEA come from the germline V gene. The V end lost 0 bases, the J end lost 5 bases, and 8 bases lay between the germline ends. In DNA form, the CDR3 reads TGTGCCAGCAGCTTAGAAGGGGCGGACGAGCAGTACTTC. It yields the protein CASSLEGADEQYF.

The CDR3 protein is CASSLEASGSTIYEQYF. The DNA for the CDR3 is TGTGCCAGCAGCTTAGAAGCCAGCGGGAGCACTATATACGAGCAGTACTTC. The chain is built from TRBV7-2 and TRBJ2-7, with TRBD2 matching 8 bases. In germline, CDR1 is SGHTA, CDR2 FQGNSA. This CDR3 is built from 17 residues. Trimming at V came to 1 base and at J to 4 bases, leaving 12 bases not matched to a gene.

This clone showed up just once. The CDR3 DNA reads TGTGCCAGCAGTTTTGGGAGATCCTACGAGCAGTACTTC. It translates to CASSFGRSYEQYF. The genes are TRBV28 and TRBJ2-7; the D gene is possibly TRBD2 (5 bases). Trimming took 3 bases from V and 1 from J, leaving 7 bases between them. Germline V gene data show CDR1 as MDHEN and CDR2 as SYDVKM. This CDR3 is 13 amino acids long.

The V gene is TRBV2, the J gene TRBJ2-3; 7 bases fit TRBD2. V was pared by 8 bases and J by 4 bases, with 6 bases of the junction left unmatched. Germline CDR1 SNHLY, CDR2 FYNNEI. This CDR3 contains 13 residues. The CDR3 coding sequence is TGTGCCAGCCGGGAGGACTTTGCAGATACGCAGTATTTT. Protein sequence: CASREDFADTQYF. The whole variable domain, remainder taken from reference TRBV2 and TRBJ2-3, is EPEVTQTPSHQVTQMGQEVILRCVPISNHLYFYWYRQILGQKVEFLVSFYNNEISEKSEIFDDQFSVERPDGSNFTLKIRSTKLEDSAMYFCASREDFADTQYFGPGTRLTVL.

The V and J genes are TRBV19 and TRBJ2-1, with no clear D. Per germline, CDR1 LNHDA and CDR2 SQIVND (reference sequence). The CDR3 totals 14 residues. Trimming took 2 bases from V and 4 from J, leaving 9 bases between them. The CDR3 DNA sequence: TGTGCCAGTAGTATAAGGCTACAGTACAATGAGCAGTTCTTC. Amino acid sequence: CASSIRLQYNEQFF. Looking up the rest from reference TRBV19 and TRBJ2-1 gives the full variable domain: DGGITQSPKYLFRKEGQNVTLSCEQNLNHDAMYWYRQDPGQGLRLIYYSQIVNDFQKGDIAEGYSVSREKKESFPLTVTSAQKNPTAFYLCASSIRLQYNEQFFGPGTRLTVL.

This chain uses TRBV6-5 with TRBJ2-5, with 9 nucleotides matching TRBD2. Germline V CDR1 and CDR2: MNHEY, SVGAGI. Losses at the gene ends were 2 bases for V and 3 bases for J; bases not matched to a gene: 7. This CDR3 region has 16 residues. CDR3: CASSYLRLAGKETQYF. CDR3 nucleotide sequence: TGTGCCAGCAGTTACCTCAGGCTAGCGGGGAAAGAGACCCAGTACTTC.

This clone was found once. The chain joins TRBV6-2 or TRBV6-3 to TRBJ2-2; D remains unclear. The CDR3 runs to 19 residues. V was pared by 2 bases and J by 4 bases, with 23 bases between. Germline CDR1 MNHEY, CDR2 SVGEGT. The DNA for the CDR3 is TGTGCCAGCAGTTACATACACCAGGTTTGGCAGGATCGCACCGGGGAGCTGTTTTTT. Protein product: CASSYIHQVWQDRTGELFF.

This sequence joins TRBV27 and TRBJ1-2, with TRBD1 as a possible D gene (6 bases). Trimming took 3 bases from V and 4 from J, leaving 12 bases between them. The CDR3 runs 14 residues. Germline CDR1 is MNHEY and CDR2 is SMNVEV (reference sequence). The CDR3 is CASSFEGVLYGYTF. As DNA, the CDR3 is TGTGCCAGCAGTTTTGAGGGGGTTCTCTATGGCTACACCTTC.

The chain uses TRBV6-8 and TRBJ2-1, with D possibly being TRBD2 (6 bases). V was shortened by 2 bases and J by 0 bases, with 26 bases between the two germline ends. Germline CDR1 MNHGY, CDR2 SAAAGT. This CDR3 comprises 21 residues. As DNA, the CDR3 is TGTGCCAGCAGTTACATCCAGGGCAATTCCACCCCGGGACTCTCCTACAATGAGCAGTTCTTC. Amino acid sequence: CASSYIQGNSTPGLSYNEQFF.